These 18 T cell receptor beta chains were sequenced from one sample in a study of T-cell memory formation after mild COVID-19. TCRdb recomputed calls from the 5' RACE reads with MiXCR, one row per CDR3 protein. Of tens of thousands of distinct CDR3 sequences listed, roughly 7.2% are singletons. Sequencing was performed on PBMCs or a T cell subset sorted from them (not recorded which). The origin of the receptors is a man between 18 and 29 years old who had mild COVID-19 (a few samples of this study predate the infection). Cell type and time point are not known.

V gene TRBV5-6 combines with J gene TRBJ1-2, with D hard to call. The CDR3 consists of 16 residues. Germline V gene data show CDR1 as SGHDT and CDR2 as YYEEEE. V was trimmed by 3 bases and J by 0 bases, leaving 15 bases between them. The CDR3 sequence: CASSSMDGSANYGYTF. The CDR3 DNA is TGTGCCAGCAGCTCCATGGACGGATCCGCTAACTATGGCTACACCTTC.

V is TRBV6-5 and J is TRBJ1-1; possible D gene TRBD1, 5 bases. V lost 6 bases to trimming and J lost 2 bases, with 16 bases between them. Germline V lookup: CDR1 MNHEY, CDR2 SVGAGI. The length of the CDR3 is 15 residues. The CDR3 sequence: CASRAGLTYNTEAFF. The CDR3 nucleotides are TGTGCCAGCAGAGCGGGACTGACGTACAACACTGAAGCTTTCTTT.

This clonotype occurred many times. The CDR3 sequence is CASSQGRGGNQETQYF. CDR3 sequence (DNA): TGCGCCAGCAGCCAAGGGCGCGGGGGGAACCAAGAGACCCAGTACTTC. The chain carries TRBV5-1 and TRBJ2-5; TRBD2 agrees at 8 bases. Trimming took 4 bases from V and 0 from J; bases not matched to a gene: 8. The CDR3 is made up of 16 amino acids. Germline-derived CDR1 and CDR2 are SGHRS and YFSETQ. Variable domain in full (rest from reference TRBV5-1 and TRBJ2-5): KAGVTQTPRYLIKTRGQQVTLSCSPISGHRSVSWYQQTPGQGLQFLFEYFSETQRNKGNFPGRFSGRQFSNSRSEMNVSTLELGDSALYLCASSQGRGGNQETQYFGPGTRLLVL.

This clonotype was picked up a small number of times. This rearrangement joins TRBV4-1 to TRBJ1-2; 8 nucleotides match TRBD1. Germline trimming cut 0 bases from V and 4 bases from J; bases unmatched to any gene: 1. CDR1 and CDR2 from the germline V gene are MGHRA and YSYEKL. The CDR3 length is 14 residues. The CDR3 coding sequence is TGCGCCAGCAGCCAAGATGGGACAGGCTATGGCTACACCTTC. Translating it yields CASSQDGTGYGYTF.

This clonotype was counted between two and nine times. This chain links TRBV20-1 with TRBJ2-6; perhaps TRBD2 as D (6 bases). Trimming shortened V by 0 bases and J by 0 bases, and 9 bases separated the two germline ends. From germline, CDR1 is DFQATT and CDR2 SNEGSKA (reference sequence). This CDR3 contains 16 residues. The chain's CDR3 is CSARDRRGSGANVLTF. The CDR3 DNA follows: TGCAGTGCTAGAGATCGGCGGGGCTCTGGGGCCAACGTCCTGACTTTC.

The DNA of the CDR3 is TGCAGCGTTGTCTTGGCCGGAGGGCAAGAGACCCAGTACTTC. Translation gives CSVVLAGGQETQYF. V and J are TRBV29-1 and TRBJ2-5; D possibly corresponds to TRBD2 (6 bases). Germline lookup yields CDR1 SQVTM and CDR2 ANQGSEA. The V end lost 4 bases, the J end lost 2 bases, and 14 bases lay between the germline ends. CDR3 size: 14 residues.

The CDR3 DNA reads TGTGCCAGCAGTGAACAGGGGTTGAACACTGAAGCTTTCTTT. Translating gives CASSEQGLNTEAFF. The chain links TRBV6-1 to TRBJ1-1; maybe TRBD1 (6 bases). Deletions cut 2 bases from V and 0 bases from J, with 7 bases between. CDR3 length: 14 amino acids. Germline-derived CDR1 and CDR2 are MNHNS and SASEGT.

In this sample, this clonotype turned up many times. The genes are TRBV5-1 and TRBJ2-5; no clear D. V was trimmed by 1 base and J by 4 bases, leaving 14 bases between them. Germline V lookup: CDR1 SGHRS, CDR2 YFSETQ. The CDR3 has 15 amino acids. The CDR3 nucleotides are TGCGCCAGCAGCTTGATAGGATCTGAAGGAGAGACCCAGTACTTC. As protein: CASSLIGSEGETQYF.

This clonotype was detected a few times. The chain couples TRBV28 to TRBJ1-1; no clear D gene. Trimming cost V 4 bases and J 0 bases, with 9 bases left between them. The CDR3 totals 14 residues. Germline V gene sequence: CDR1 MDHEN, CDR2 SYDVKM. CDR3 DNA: TGTGCCAGCAGTTATACGGGATTGAACACTGAAGCTTTCTTT. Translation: CASSYTGLNTEAFF.

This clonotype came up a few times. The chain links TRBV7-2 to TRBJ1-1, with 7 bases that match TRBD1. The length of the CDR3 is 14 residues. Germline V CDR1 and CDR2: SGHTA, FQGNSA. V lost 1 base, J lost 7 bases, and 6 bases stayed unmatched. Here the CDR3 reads CASSLEGTAREAFF. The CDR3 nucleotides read TGTGCCAGCAGCTTAGAAGGGACAGCCCGTGAAGCTTTCTTT. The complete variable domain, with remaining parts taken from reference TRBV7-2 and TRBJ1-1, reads GAGVSQSPSNKVTEKGKDVELRCDPISGHTALYWYRQSLGQGLEFLIYFQGNSAPDKSGLPSDRFSAERTGGSVSTLTIQRTQQEDSAVYLCASSLEGTAREAFFGQGTRLTVV.

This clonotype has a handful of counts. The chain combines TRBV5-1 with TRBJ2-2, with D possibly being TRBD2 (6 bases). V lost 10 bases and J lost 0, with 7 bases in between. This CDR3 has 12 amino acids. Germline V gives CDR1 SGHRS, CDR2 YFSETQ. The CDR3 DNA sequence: TGCGCCGGCGGGGCGAACACCGGGGAGCTGTTTTTT. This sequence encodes CAGGANTGELFF.

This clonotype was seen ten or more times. Here the CDR3 DNA reads TGTGCCAGCAGCTTGGGGGGGGGCAGGGCCGGCAAAAACATTCAGTACTTC. Protein product: CASSLGGGRAGKNIQYF. The J gene is TRBJ2-4, the V gene TRBV5-5, with D tentatively TRBD2 (7 bases). CDR3 length: 17 residues. Trimming took off 0 bases at V and 3 bases at J, with 16 bases between the two ends. The V gene's germline CDR1 is SGHKS and CDR2 YYEKEE (reference sequence).

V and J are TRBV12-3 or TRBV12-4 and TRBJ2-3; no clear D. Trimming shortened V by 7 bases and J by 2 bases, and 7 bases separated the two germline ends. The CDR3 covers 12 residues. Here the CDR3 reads CASKTYTDTQYF. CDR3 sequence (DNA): TGTGCCAGCAAGACTTACACAGATACGCAGTATTTT.

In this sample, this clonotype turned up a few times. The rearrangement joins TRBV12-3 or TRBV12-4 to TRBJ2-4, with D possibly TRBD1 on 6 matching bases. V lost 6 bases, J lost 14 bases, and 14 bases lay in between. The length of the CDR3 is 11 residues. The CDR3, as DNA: TGTGCCAGCAGCCCTGGACAGATTAAGTACTTC. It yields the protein CASSPGQIKYF.

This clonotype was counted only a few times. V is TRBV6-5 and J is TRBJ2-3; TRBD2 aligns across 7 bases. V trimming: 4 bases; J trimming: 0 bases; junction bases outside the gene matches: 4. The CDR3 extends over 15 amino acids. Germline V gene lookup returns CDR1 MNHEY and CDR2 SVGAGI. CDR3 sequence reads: CASSSRGSSTDTQYF. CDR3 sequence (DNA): TGTGCCAGCAGTTCGCGGGGGTCTAGCACAGATACGCAGTATTTT.

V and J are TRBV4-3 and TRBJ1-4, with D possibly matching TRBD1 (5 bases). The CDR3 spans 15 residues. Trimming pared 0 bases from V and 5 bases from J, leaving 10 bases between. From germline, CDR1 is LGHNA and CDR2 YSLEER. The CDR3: CASSQEARGNEKLFF. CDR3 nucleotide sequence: TGCGCCAGCAGCCAAGAAGCCCGGGGGAATGAAAAACTGTTTTTT.

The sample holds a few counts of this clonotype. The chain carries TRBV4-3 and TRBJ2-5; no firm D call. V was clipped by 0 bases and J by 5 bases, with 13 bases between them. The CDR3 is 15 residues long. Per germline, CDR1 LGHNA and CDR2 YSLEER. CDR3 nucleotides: TGCGCCAGCAGCCAAGATTTCTTCGGCGTGGAGACCCAGTACTTC. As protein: CASSQDFFGVETQYF.

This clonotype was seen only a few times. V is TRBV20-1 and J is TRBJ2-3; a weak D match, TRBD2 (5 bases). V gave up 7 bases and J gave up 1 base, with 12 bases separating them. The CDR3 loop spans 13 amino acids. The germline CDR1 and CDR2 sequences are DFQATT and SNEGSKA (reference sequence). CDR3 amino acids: CSVPTTGTDTQYF. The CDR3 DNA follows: TGCAGTGTCCCGACTACTGGCACAGATACGCAGTATTTT.